Presented here are 29 T cell receptor beta chains from one specimen sequenced in a study of cytomegalovirus exposure and HLA in healthy donors. PCR used 60 Vbeta primers and 13 Jbeta primers. Some clones are missing from TCRdb's copy, which holds only in-frame ones; the method was immunoSEQ multiplex PCR. This sample yields fewer than 250,000 clones, of which approximately 87% are seen a single time; 1.3% belongs to the top ten. Sequencing was done on a sample of PBMCs. The receptors derive from a human donor in good health.

The chain links TRBV4-1 to TRBJ2-7; 12 positions agree with TRBD2. In germline, CDR1 is MGHRA, CDR2 YSYEKL. This CDR3 comprises 16 residues. V lost 2 bases to trimming and J lost 3 bases; unmatched junction nucleotides: 5. CDR3 DNA: TGCGCCAGCAGCCAACTAGCGGGAGGGGTCAACTACGAGCAGTACTTC. As protein: CASSQLAGGVNYEQYF.

This rearrangement joins TRBV27 to TRBJ1-3, with no clear D. This CDR3 is built from 11 residues. Deletions cut 11 bases from V and 0 bases from J, with 5 bases between. CDR1 is MNHEY, CDR2 SMNVEV, per germline (reference sequence). The chain's CDR3 is CASSSGNTIYF. The CDR3 coding sequence is TGTGCCTCTTCCTCTGGAAACACCATATATTTT.

V and J are TRBV10-1 and TRBJ1-1; maybe TRBD1 (6 bases). The CDR3 covers 15 residues. Germline V CDR1 and CDR2: WNHNN, SYGVQD (reference sequence). V dropped 7 bases and J dropped 7 bases, with 22 bases sitting between them. The CDR3 spells CASKLRGSRRNEAFF. The CDR3 DNA follows: TGCGCCAGCAAGCTCAGGGGTAGTAGGAGGAATGAAGCTTTCTTT.

This clone showed up just once. The chain links TRBV14 to TRBJ1-2; D unclear. The V and J ends lost 0 bases and 4 bases respectively, with 6 bases between them. The germline V gene encodes CDR1 SGHDN and CDR2 FVKESK. This CDR3 contains 13 residues. The CDR3 reads CASSQEARYGYTF. The CDR3 bases are TGTGCCAGCAGCCAAGAAGCCCGCTATGGCTACACCTTC.

The chain has TRBV19 and TRBJ1-1; 7 bases agree with TRBD1. Germline-derived CDR1 and CDR2 are LNHDA and SQIVND (reference sequence). The V gene end was trimmed by 4 bases and the J gene end by 3 bases; junction bases not matched to a gene: 2. The CDR3 spans 13 residues. CDR3 residues: CASSKDRDTEAFF. Here the CDR3 DNA reads TGTGCCAGTAGTAAAGACAGGGACACTGAAGCTTTCTTT.

This clone was counted a single time. J is TRBJ1-1 and V is TRBV9; weak D call: TRBD1 (6 bases). Germline V gene lookup returns CDR1 SGDLS and CDR2 YYNGEE. Trimming removed 2 bases at V and 3 bases at J, with 20 bases between. CDR3 length equals 17 residues. The CDR3 DNA reads TGTGCCAGCAGCGTCGAAGTCCATTACAGGGCGGACACTGAAGCTTTCTTT. Translated: CASSVEVHYRADTEAFF. Filled out from reference TRBV9 and TRBJ1-1, the complete variable domain reads DSGVTQTPKHLITATGQRVTLRCSPRSGDLSVYWYQQSLDQGLQFLIQYYNGEERAKGNILERFSAQQFPDLHSELNLSSLELGDSALYFCASSVEVHYRADTEAFFGQGTRLTVV.

This clone was picked up one time. The V and J genes are TRBV15 and TRBJ2-7; tentatively, D is TRBD1 (5 bases). The CDR3 is 16 amino acids. Trimming left V 0 bases short and J 6 bases short, with 18 bases between. Germline loops: CDR1 LNHNV, CDR2 YYDKDF (reference sequence). CDR3 sequence reads: CATSRDRLLGAAEQYF. The CDR3 nucleotides read TGTGCCACCAGCAGAGATCGGCTATTAGGGGCAGCCGAGCAGTACTTC.

The chain couples TRBV29-1 to TRBJ2-7, with 8 bases identical to TRBD1. This CDR3 region has 14 residues. J was trimmed by 2 bases and V by 7 bases; bases with no gene match: 10. The germline V gene encodes CDR1 SQVTM and CDR2 ANQGSEA. CDR3 amino acids: CSAKGQVSTYEQYF. In nucleotides, the CDR3 is TGCAGCGCTAAGGGACAGGTCTCAACCTACGAGCAGTACTTC.

This chain joins TRBV5-4 and TRBJ1-1; 9 bases map to TRBD1. Trimming at V came to 4 bases and at J to 2 bases, leaving 15 bases not matched to a gene. The CDR3 sequence is 18 residues long. Germline V gene data show CDR1 as SGHNT and CDR2 as YYREEE (reference sequence). The CDR3 spells CASSPSTYRGLYNTEAFF. CDR3 coding DNA: TGTGCCAGCAGCCCCTCGACATACAGGGGGCTTTATAACACTGAAGCTTTCTTT.

This chain uses TRBV9 with TRBJ2-2, with a possible D match to TRBD2 (6 bases). This CDR3 comprises 14 residues. The V and J ends lost 9 bases and 4 bases respectively, with 16 bases between them. CDR1 and CDR2 (germline): SGDLS, YYNGEE. Here the CDR3 reads CATARGAGTGELFF. The DNA of the CDR3 is TGTGCCACCGCGCGGGGTGCGGGCACCGGGGAGCTGTTTTTT.

This rearrangement joins TRBV28 to TRBJ2-7; 13 positions agree with TRBD2. CDR3 size: 16 residues. V shed 5 bases, J shed 5 bases, and the junction held 9 bases outside the gene matches. The germline V gene has CDR1 MDHEN and CDR2 SYDVKM. CDR3 nucleotides: TGTGCCAGCAGTCCCGAGAGACTAGCGGGAGGCCACGAGCAGTACTTC. Amino acid sequence: CASSPERLAGGHEQYF.

CDR3 sequence (DNA): TGTGCCAGCAGGGAACATTTCAGGGTAAACACTGAAGCTTTCTTT. Protein product: CASREHFRVNTEAFF. The chain carries TRBV6-4 and TRBJ1-1, with D possibly TRBD1 on 5 matching bases. The CDR3 length is 15 residues. Germline-derived CDR1 and CDR2 are MRHNA and SNTAGT. Trimming shortened V by 6 bases and J by 2 bases, and 16 bases separated the two germline ends.

The DNA of the CDR3 is TGTGCCAGCAGTTTGTCATTCATTAGCGGCGCCTACGAGCAGTACTTC. As protein: CASSLSFISGAYEQYF. The rearrangement links TRBV28 to TRBJ2-7; D possibly corresponds to TRBD2 (6 bases). V dropped 3 bases and J dropped 2 bases, with 17 bases sitting between them. The CDR3 sequence is 16 residues long. From germline, CDR1 is MDHEN and CDR2 SYDVKM.

The chain couples TRBV5-5 to TRBJ1-1; D is ambiguous. Per germline, CDR1 SGHKS and CDR2 YYEKEE (reference sequence). This CDR3 spans 14 amino acids. Trimming left V 3 bases short and J 1 base short, with 10 bases between. CDR3 nucleotide sequence: TGTGCCAGCAGCTCTGTTGGCAGGAACACTGAAGCTTTCTTT. It specifies CASSSVGRNTEAFF.

The chain recombines TRBV28 with TRBJ2-5, with a tentative D call TRBD2 (6 bases). Trimming took 5 bases from V and 2 from J, leaving 12 bases between them. CDR1 is MDHEN and CDR2 is SYDVKM in the germline V gene. This CDR3 is 14 amino acids long. The DNA of the CDR3 is TGTGCCAGCAGTGTCGGGACTTCTCAAGAGACCCAGTACTTC. Translated: CASSVGTSQETQYF.

The chain recombines TRBV7-9 with TRBJ2-1; tentative D call: TRBD2 (6 bases). The germline gives CDR1 SEHNR, CDR2 FQNEAQ (reference sequence). This CDR3 contains 15 residues. Trimming stripped 5 bases from V and 1 base from J, with 12 bases between. The CDR3 region is CASSLDAGSYNEQFF. CDR3 coding DNA: TGTGCCAGCAGCCTCGACGCGGGATCCTACAATGAGCAGTTCTTC.

In its sample, this clone was seen once. The J gene is TRBJ1-2, the V gene TRBV5-1, with 8 bases identical to TRBD1. Per the germline V gene, CDR1 is SGHRS and CDR2 is YFSETQ. J gave up 6 bases and V 4 bases, and 8 bases lay outside the gene matches. The CDR3 has 14 amino acids. The CDR3 here is CASSPAGTGNGYTF. In DNA form, the CDR3 reads TGCGCCAGCAGCCCGGCCGGGACAGGAAATGGCTACACCTTC. Filled out from reference TRBV5-1 and TRBJ1-2, the complete variable domain reads KAGVTQTPRYLIKTRGQQVTLSCSPISGHRSVSWYQQTPGQGLQFLFEYFSETQRNKGNFPGRFSGRQFSNSRSEMNVSTLELGDSALYLCASSPAGTGNGYTFGSGTRLTVV.

The chain is built from TRBV12-5 and TRBJ2-7, with 8 bases identical to TRBD1. V lost 2 bases, J lost 4 bases, and 13 bases stayed unmatched. The CDR3 runs 17 residues. Germline V gene lookup returns CDR1 LGHNT and CDR2 FRNRAP. As DNA, the CDR3 is TGTGCTAGTGGTTTGCCCCAAGGCAGGGGGCTTAGGTACGAGCAGTACTTC. It is translated as CASGLPQGRGLRYEQYF.

This chain uses TRBV7-2 with TRBJ2-3; possible D gene TRBD2, 6 bases. V dropped 5 bases and J dropped 8 bases, with 17 bases sitting between them. There are 14 residues in the CDR3. Germline V gene data show CDR1 as SGHTA and CDR2 as FQGNSA. CDR3 nucleotide sequence: TGTGCCAGCAGCCCCCACTCGTCGACTAGTACGCAGTATTTT. Amino acid sequence: CASSPHSSTSTQYF.

The genes are TRBV28 and TRBJ2-3; TRBD2 aligns across 9 bases. Germline V gene sequence: CDR1 MDHEN, CDR2 SYDVKM. This CDR3 is built from 13 residues. V was clipped by 8 bases and J by 12 bases; unmatched bases: 12. As DNA, the CDR3 is TGTGCCAGCGCAGGGAATAGCGGGAGTAGCCAGTATTTT. Amino acid sequence: CASAGNSGSSQYF.

The chain joins TRBV5-1 to TRBJ2-5; TRBD1 is a possible D gene (6 bases). The DNA end is more similar to TRBJ2-7, so the J call may be wrong. The germline V gene encodes CDR1 SGHRS and CDR2 YFSETQ. CDR3 length: 16 residues. The CDR3 region has the DNA TGCGCCAGCAGCTTGGGACCGGGACAAATCCCCTACGAGCAGTACTTC. Translating gives CASSLGPGQIPYEQYF.

This rearrangement joins TRBV9 to TRBJ2-5, with D uncertain. The V gene lost 0 bases and the J gene lost 5 bases, with 11 bases spanning the gap. The CDR3 covers 14 residues. CDR1 SGDLS and CDR2 YYNGEE come from the germline V gene. CDR3 DNA sequence: TGTGCCAGCAGCGTAGGAGCCAAAATGGAGACCCAGTACTTC. It is translated as CASSVGAKMETQYF.

This clone was detected only a few times. This chain connects TRBV11-1 to TRBJ2-7, with TRBD1 matching over 9 bases. This CDR3 region has 15 residues. The V and J ends lost 5 bases and 5 bases, in that order; junction bases with no gene match: 10. Germline V CDR1 and CDR2: SGHAT, FQDESV (reference sequence). Here the CDR3 reads CASSLTGQGTHEQYF. In nucleotides, the CDR3 is TGTGCCAGCAGCCTAACCGGACAGGGGACCCACGAGCAGTACTTC.

The chain uses TRBV6-5 and TRBJ2-7, with TRBD1 as a possible D gene (5 bases). V was shortened by 2 bases and J by 2 bases, with 16 bases between the two germline ends. The CDR3 runs to 16 residues. Germline V gives CDR1 MNHEY, CDR2 SVGAGI. The CDR3 loop reads CASSYGLGAPAYEQYF. The CDR3 DNA sequence: TGTGCCAGCAGTTACGGGTTAGGGGCACCCGCCTACGAGCAGTACTTC.

J is TRBJ2-3 and V is TRBV7-8; TRBD2 aligns across 9 bases. The CDR3 has 13 amino acids. In germline, CDR1 is SGHVS, CDR2 FQNEAQ. V lost 8 bases and J lost 8; bases outside the gene matches: 8. DNA for the CDR3: TGTGCCAGCTTAGCGGGAGAGGGGGGTACGCAGTATTTT. It translates to CASLAGEGGTQYF.

CDR3 in amino acids: CASSDQGAGGYTF. CDR3 DNA sequence: TGTGCCAGCAGTGATCAGGGGGCGGGCGGCTACACCTTC. This chain links TRBV2 with TRBJ1-2; TRBD1 matches 8 bases. V lost 3 bases to trimming and J lost 8 bases; unmatched junction nucleotides: 5. Looked up from germline, CDR1 is SNHLY and CDR2 is FYNNEI. The CDR3 sequence is 13 residues long.

The chain has TRBV2 and TRBJ2-5; possibly TRBD1 for D (6 bases). V shed 6 bases and J shed 5 bases, with 7 bases lying between them. This CDR3 is built from 11 residues. Germline CDR1 and CDR2: SNHLY and FYNNEI. Here the CDR3 reads CASSDRETQYF. CDR3 coding DNA: TGTGCCAGCAGCGACAGGGAGACCCAGTACTTC.

This rearrangement joins TRBV19 to TRBJ2-6; TRBD2 might be the D (6 bases). This CDR3 contains 16 residues. The germline gives CDR1 LNHDA, CDR2 SQIVND (reference sequence). Deletions cut 0 bases from V and 0 bases from J, with 6 bases between. Here the CDR3 DNA reads TGTGCCAGTAGTATAGAGGGGGGCTCTGGGGCCAACGTCCTGACTTTC. Translation gives CASSIEGGSGANVLTF.

The chain uses TRBV2 and TRBJ2-7; a possible D gene is TRBD2 (7 bases). CDR3 length: 15 residues. V was pared by 10 bases and J by 3 bases, with 22 bases between. Per germline, CDR1 SNHLY and CDR2 FYNNEI. The CDR3 sequence: CATEQGGTIFYEQYF. The CDR3 DNA follows: TGTGCCACCGAGCAGGGAGGGACAATTTTCTACGAGCAGTACTTC.